This T cell receptor beta chain came from a study of spatial heterogeneity in lung cancer (dated by TCRdb to between 2018 and 2021). Context from the whole study: Beta-chain transcripts were consistently detected in greater numbers than alpha-chain transcripts, which likely reflected higher beta-chain transcript abundance. TCR alpha and beta repertoires were quantitatively compared across multiple tumor regions, matched nontumor lung and blood in non-small cell lung cancer. Both alpha and beta chains were TCR-sequenced in samples taken at surgery, namely 220 tumor regions, around 61 matched nontumor lung samples and 50 to 60 PBMC samples. Nonsynonymous mutation counts, determined by whole-exome sequencing of tumor tissue, were related to features of the TCR repertoire. In the raw uncorrected reads, each unique combination of TCR and UMI appeared more than ten times on average. Summary of the overall study and its limitations: Ubiquitous expanded tumor TCRs were found in blood more often at tumor resection than at routine follow-up. Confirming at a functional level the hypothesis that regional TCRs recognize regional mutations was considered to require additional single-cell paired TCR alpha and beta sequencing.

This clonotype was counted a few times. Its antigen is not yet known. No base quality information exists; no much larger clone differs at one position. The method was 5' RACE. This sample was sequenced with a NextSeq 500. To allow correction of PCR and sequencing errors, the TCR library protocol tagged every TCR cDNA molecule with a unique molecular identifier. As for how the authors treated the data: TCR identification, UMI-based error correction and CDR3 extraction were all carried out with Decombinator tools. TCRs above a frequency of 2 per 1,000, corresponding to the top 1% of the tumor frequency distribution, were defined as expanded. Renyi diversity was calculated using the R vegan package after each repertoire was subsampled 100 times to 5,000 TCRs. CDR3 similarity networks were constructed using string-kernel similarity of amino acid triplets, with links drawn between CDR3s whose pairwise similarity was above 0.82. TCRdb reanalyzed the raw reads on its own, using fastp at Q25 for trimming and MiXCR for clone calling, and kept in-frame beta chains. Entries are consolidated by CDR3 protein sequence, retaining the most common genes and DNA. The V and J calls follow TCRdb's processing rather than the paper's. For this sample there are nearly 80,000 distinct CDR3 sequences; approximately 8% appear just once. The top ten hold roughly 7.1% of the sample.

V was cut back by 2 bases and J by 6 bases, leaving a gap of 10 bases between them. From a lookup of the germline V gene, CDR1 and CDR2 are SGHTA and FQGNSA. Its CDR3 holds 14 amino acids, cysteine through phenylalanine. Kept here is only the CDR3 DNA, which spans 42 bases and is read in frame from base 1. Sample time point, as interpreted from the label and publication: sample taken at primary tumor resection. Donors were around 71 patients with early-stage, untreated non-small cell lung cancer from the lung TRACERx cohort. For TCR sequencing, whole RNA was extracted from tumor and nontumor lung tissue, or from cryopreserved PBMC samples, and no cell sorting was done. Only patients with enough RNA available from two or more tumor regions were chosen for TCR sequencing.

Sequenced material: PBMCs, taken at surgery. The chain is made from TRBV7-2 and TRBJ2-2; 5 matching bases give a weak D call of TRBD1. The receptor's source is a male donor with early-stage non-small cell lung cancer. At the DNA level, the sequence is TGTGCCAGCAGCTTAACAACCAGGGCCGGGGAGCTGTTTTTT. Protein translation: CASSLTTRAGELFF.